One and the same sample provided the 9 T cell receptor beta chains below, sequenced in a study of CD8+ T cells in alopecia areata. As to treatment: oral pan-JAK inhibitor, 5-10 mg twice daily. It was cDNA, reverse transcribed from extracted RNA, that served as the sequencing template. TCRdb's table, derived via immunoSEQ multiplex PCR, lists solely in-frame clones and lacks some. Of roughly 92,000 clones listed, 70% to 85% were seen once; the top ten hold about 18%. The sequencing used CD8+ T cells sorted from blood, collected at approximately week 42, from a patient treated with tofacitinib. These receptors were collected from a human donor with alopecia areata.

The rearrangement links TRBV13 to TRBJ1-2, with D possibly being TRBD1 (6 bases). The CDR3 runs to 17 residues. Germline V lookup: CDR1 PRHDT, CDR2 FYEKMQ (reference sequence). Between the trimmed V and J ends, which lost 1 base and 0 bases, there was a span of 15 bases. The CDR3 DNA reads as TGTGCCAGCAGCTTAGCACAGGGTACCTTGGCTAACTATGGCTACACCTTC. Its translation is CASSLAQGTLANYGYTF.

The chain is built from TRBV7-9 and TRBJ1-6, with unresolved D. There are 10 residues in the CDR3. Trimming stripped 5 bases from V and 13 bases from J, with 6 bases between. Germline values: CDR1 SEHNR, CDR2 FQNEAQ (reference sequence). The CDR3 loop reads CASSPRPLHF. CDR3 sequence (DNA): TGTGCCAGCAGCCCACGTCCCCTCCACTTT.

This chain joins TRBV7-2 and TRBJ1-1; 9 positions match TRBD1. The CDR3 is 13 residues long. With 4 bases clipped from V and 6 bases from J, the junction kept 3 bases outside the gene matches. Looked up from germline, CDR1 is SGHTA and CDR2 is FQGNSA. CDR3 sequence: CASSSDRGAEAFF. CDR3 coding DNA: TGTGCCAGCAGCTCCGACAGGGGGGCTGAAGCTTTCTTT.

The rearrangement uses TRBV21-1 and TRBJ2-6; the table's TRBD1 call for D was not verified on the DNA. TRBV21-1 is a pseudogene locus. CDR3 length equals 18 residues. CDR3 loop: CASTTPGQGTCGANVLTF. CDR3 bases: TGTGCCAGCACCACACCGGGACAGGGAACTTGTGGGGCCAACGTCCTGACTTTC.

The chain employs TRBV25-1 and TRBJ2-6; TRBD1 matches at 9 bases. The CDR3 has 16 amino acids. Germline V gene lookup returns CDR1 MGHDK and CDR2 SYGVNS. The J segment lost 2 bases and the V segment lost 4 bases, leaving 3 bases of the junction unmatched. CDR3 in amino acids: CASSGGQGAGANVLTF. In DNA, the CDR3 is TGTGCCAGCAGTGGGGGACAGGGAGCTGGGGCCAACGTCCTGACTTTC.

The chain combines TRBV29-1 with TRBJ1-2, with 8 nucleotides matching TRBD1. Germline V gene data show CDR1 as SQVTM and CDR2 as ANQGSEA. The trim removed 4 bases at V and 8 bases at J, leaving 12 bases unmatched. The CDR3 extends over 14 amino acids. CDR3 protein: CSVVSGQGGGGYTF. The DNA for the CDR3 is TGCAGCGTTGTCTCCGGACAGGGCGGCGGGGGCTACACCTTC.

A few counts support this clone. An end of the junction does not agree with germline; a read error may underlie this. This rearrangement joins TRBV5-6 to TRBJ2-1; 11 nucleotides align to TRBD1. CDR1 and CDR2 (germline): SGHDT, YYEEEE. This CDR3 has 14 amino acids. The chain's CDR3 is CASSSLDRGPEEFF. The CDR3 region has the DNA TGTGCCAGCAGCTCATTGGACAGGGGGCCTGAGGAGTTCTTC.

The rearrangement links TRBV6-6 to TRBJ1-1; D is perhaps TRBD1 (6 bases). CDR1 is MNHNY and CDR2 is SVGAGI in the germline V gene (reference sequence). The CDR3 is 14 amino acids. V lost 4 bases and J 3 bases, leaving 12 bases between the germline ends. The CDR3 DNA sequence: TGTGCCAGCAGTTTTGTACAGGGTGACACTGAAGCTTTCTTT. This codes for CASSFVQGDTEAFF.

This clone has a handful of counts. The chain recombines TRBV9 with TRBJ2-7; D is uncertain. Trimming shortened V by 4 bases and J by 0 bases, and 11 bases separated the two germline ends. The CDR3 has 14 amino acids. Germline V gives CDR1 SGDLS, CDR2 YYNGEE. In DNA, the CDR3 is TGTGCCAGCAGCCCTCGACTCTACTCCTACGAGCAGTACTTC. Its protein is CASSPRLYSYEQYF.